This T cell receptor beta chain was identified during a study of vaccination effects on CD4 cells after COVID-19. Worth noting for this clone: The target antigen is unknown.

The germline V gene encodes CDR1 MNHEY and CDR2 SVGAGI. This CDR3 has 14 residues. With 6 bases removed from V and 2 bases from J, the gap between germline ends came to 12 bases. General study findings and limits: Convalescent patients were scarce in the study, and it lacked early post-infection timepoints.

The ViraFEST assay expanded antigen-specific CD4+ T cells with viral peptide pools before sequencing. The authors isolated CD4+ T cells after roughly 10 days of culture. Testing of the vaccine recipients showed negative nucleocapsid antibodies and no prior SARS-CoV-2 infection. Only in-frame clones appear in the TCRdb table, and some are missing; sequencing was by immunoSEQ multiplex PCR. Counted here are around 45,000 clones, roughly 72% occurring once; the ten biggest clones make up 10% to 11%. V gene TRBV6-5 combines with J gene TRBJ2-3; D may match TRBD1 or TRBD2 (5 bases each). Specimen: CD4+ T cells from PBMCs cultured with SARS-CoV-2 spike peptides, collected before COVID-19 vaccination. This receptor was obtained from a human donor who received a COVID-19 vaccine. The CDR3 sequence is CASRDIGNTDTQYF. DNA for the CDR3: TGTGCCAGCAGGGACATCGGGAACACAGATACGCAGTATTTT.